This T cell receptor (beta chain) is drawn from a study of monozygotic twins with inflammatory bowel disease. Study-wide points: Researchers report that IBD patients shared fewer clonotypes with others than healthy twins, especially amid disease activity. IBD patients displayed reduced TCRbeta diversity (inverse Simpson) when set against healthy co-twins.

TCRdb re-called the 5' RACE reads and gives one entry per CDR3 protein, without DNA. This table lists around 140,000 distinct CDR3 sequences. Remarks on this clonotype: Its specificity is unknown.

Germline V gene sequence: CDR1 DFQATT, CDR2 SNEGSKA (reference sequence). The CDR3 has 14 residues. Blood, roughly 2.6 ml, was drawn per donor. The template was total RNA from whole blood, with no T cell sorting. This clonotype originated in a human donor with ulcerative colitis or Crohn's disease, or a healthy co-twin of an affected twin (not recorded which). The chain links TRBV20-1 to TRBJ2-7; TCRdb calls TRBD1, which cannot be checked without DNA. Sequencing used blood. CDR3 loop: CSATEGGAFYEQYF.